This TCR beta chain was captured in a study of T cells after yellow fever vaccination. The overall study: The authors prepared low-cell-number fractions using SMART-Seq v4 Ultra Low Input.

Germline values: CDR1 SGHKS, CDR2 YYEKEE (reference sequence). This CDR3 spans 13 amino acids. V was pared by 2 bases and J by 8 bases, with 4 bases of the junction left unmatched. Template switching by 5'RACE produced TCR cDNA, adding a universal primer site and UMIs. TCRdb used MiXCR to reprocess the 5' RACE reads, holding one entry per CDR3 protein. The sample holds approximately 170,000 distinct CDR3 sequences; about 10% are singletons and the top ten take just over 35%. This clonotype showed up just a few times. The chain recombines TRBV5-5 with TRBJ1-5; 7 bases map to TRBD1. The clonotype comes from a young man who received the YFV17D yellow fever vaccine. The sequenced sample was CD8+ T cells sorted from PBMCs, obtained 15 days after the yellow fever booster vaccination. CDR3 loop: CASSLRGHEPQHF. The CDR3 DNA is TGTGCCAGCAGCTTAAGGGGGCATGAGCCCCAGCATTTT.